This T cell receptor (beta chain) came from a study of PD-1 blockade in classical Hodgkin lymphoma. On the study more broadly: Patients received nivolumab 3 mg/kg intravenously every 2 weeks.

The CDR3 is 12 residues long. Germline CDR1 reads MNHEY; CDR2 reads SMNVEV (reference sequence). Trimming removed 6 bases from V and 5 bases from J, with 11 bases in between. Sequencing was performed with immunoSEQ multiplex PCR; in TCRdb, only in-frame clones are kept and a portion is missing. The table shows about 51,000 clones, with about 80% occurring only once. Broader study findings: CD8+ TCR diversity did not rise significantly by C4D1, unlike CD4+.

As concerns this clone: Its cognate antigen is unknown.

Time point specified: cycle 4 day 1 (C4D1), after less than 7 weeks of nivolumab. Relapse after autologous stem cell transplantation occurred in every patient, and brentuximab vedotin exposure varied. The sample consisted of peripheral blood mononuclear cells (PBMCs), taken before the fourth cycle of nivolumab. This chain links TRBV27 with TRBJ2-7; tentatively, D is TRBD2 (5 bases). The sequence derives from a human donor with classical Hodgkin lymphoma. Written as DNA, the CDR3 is TGTGCCAGCAGCCCACCCGGGAACGAGCAGTACTTC. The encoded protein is CASSPPGNEQYF.